A single sample gave rise to the 15 T cell receptor beta chains below, sequenced in a study of regulatory T cells in long-lasting Graves disease. Time point reported: persistent/refractory GD, antithyroid drugs over 5 years with positive TRAb. Following extraction of RNA from PBMCs, that RNA was used to make the TCR library. Relying on iRepertoire HTBI primers and Arm-PCR of CDR3 regions, the team built TCR beta libraries. Via MiXCR, TCRdb re-called the multiplex PCR reads, giving one row per CDR3 protein. The table has 390,000 or so distinct CDR3 sequences, more than 20% seen once. Source: peripheral blood mononuclear cells (PBMCs), taken when the disease was refractory, from a patient treated with antithyroid drugs. Source of these receptors: a woman aged 35 to 49 with Graves disease.

This clonotype occurred many times. This chain connects TRBV12-3 or TRBV12-4 to TRBJ2-2; D not resolved. The ends were cut back, 6 bases at V and 5 bases at J, with 16 bases in the middle. The CDR3 length is 15 residues. DNA for the CDR3: TGTGCCAGCAGGGAAGGGTTCAGTAAAACCGGGGAGCTGTTTTTT. Its protein is CASREGFSKTGELFF.

The chain carries TRBV11-2 and TRBJ2-7; 8 nucleotides agree with TRBD1. Per germline, CDR1 SGHAT and CDR2 FQNNGV. V gave up 5 bases and J gave up 6 bases; unmatched junction bases: 12. The CDR3 consists of 15 residues. The CDR3 protein is CASSRQGPSLPEQYF. The CDR3 nucleotides are TGTGCCAGCAGCCGACAGGGGCCATCCCTTCCCGAGCAGTACTTC.

A few counts support this clonotype. The chain joins TRBV19 to TRBJ2-2, with D unresolved. V was clipped by 6 bases and J by 2 bases, with 10 bases between them. The CDR3 is 14 amino acids. Per the germline V gene, CDR1 is LNHDA and CDR2 is SQIVND (reference sequence). CDR3 in amino acids: CASRVWQNTGELFF. In nucleotides, the CDR3 is TGTGCCAGTAGGGTTTGGCAAAACACCGGGGAGCTGTTTTTT.

In its sample, this clonotype was seen many times. The chain has TRBV24-1 and TRBJ2-5; a weak D match, TRBD1 (5 bases). The ends were cut back, 4 bases at V and 5 bases at J, with 10 bases in the middle. The CDR3 sequence is 13 residues long. Germline V gene sequence: CDR1 KGHDR, CDR2 SFDVKD. CDR3 bases: TGTGCCACCAGTGAGTCAGGGTCGGAGACCCAGTACTTC. Amino acids: CATSESGSETQYF.

The sample holds many counts of this clonotype. The chain employs TRBV6-1 and TRBJ1-1; D gene uncertain. The V gene's germline CDR1 is MNHNS and CDR2 SASEGT. V dropped 10 bases and J dropped 0 bases, with 15 bases sitting between them. CDR3 size: 14 residues. The CDR3 is CAISRPVMNTEAFF. The CDR3 bases are TGTGCCATCTCCCGCCCCGTCATGAACACTGAAGCTTTCTTT.

The sample holds a few counts of this clonotype. The rearrangement uses TRBV20-1 and TRBJ2-5, with a possible D match to TRBD1 (6 bases). Germline V gives CDR1 DFQATT, CDR2 SNEGSKA (reference sequence). Trimming removed 6 bases from V and 1 base from J, with 15 bases in between. The CDR3 sequence is 14 residues long. The CDR3 loop reads CSAKYRDTQETQYF. DNA of the CDR3: TGCAGTGCCAAATACCGGGACACCCAAGAGACCCAGTACTTC.

In its sample, this clonotype was seen a few times. The junction departs from germline at one end; a sequencing error may be responsible. The J gene is TRBJ1-5, the V gene TRBV10-3; D not certain. CDR1 is ENHRY, CDR2 SYGVKD, per germline. There are 16 residues in the CDR3. DNA of the CDR3: TGTGCCAGCAGTCGTGAAGCGCCATGGGGCAATCAGCCCCAGCATTTT. Its protein product is CASSREAPWGNQPQHF.

This clonotype was counted ten times or more. This chain links TRBV12-3 or TRBV12-4 with TRBJ2-7; a possible D gene is TRBD2 (6 bases). Trimming removed 6 bases from V and 6 bases from J, with 9 bases in between. The CDR3 has 11 amino acids. The CDR3 protein is CASSGGFEQYF. The CDR3 DNA reads TGTGCCAGCAGCGGAGGGTTCGAGCAGTACTTC.

This clonotype was observed a few times. J is TRBJ1-2 and V is TRBV6-6; D gene uncertain. The CDR3 contains 12 residues. Between the trimmed V and J ends, which lost 0 bases and 8 bases, there was a span of 7 bases. The germline CDR1 and CDR2 sequences are MNHNY and SVGAGI (reference sequence). The CDR3 is CASSYSSGGYTF. The CDR3 nucleotides are TGTGCCAGCAGTTACTCGTCCGGGGGCTACACCTTC.

This chain joins TRBV10-3 and TRBJ2-3; TRBD1 matches at 7 bases. The J segment lost 5 bases and the V segment lost 0 bases, leaving 2 bases of the junction unmatched. The CDR3 consists of 14 residues. The germline V gene has CDR1 ENHRY and CDR2 SYGVKD. The DNA of the CDR3 is TGTGCCATCAGTGAGTCCAACAGGGGAGATACGCAGTATTTT. As protein: CAISESNRGDTQYF.

In its sample, this clonotype was seen a few times. The DNA of the CDR3 is TGTGCCAGCAGCTACAGGACTAGCGGGAGAGAGACCCAGTACTTC. Translation: CASSYRTSGRETQYF. The rearrangement links TRBV5-5 to TRBJ2-5; 13 positions match TRBD2. V lost 3 bases to trimming and J lost 4 bases; unmatched junction nucleotides: 3. Germline CDR1 is SGHKS and CDR2 is YYEKEE (reference sequence). CDR3 length equals 15 residues.

This clonotype was recorded at least ten times. The V call is TRBV20-1, the J call TRBJ2-5; possibly TRBD2 for D (5 bases). Germline V gene sequence: CDR1 DFQATT, CDR2 SNEGSKA (reference sequence). This CDR3 has 14 residues. CDR3 DNA sequence: TGCAGCGCAACGGGGATGGAGTCGGGAGAGACCCAGTACTTC. Its translation: CSATGMESGETQYF.

About this clonotype: This may be a read error: a much more frequent sequence differs by one nucleotide. The gene calls are TRBV12-3 or TRBV12-4 and TRBJ1-5; D unresolved. The CDR3 length is 14 residues. CDR3 sequence: CASSLKEGNHPQHF. CDR3 nucleotides: TGTGCCAGCAGTTTAAAGGAGGGCAATCATCCCCAGCATTTT.

The rearrangement joins TRBV11-2 to TRBJ2-1; TRBD2 is a possible D gene (5 bases). Trimming left V 3 bases short and J 1 base short, with 16 bases between. CDR1 is SGHAT, CDR2 FQNNGV, per germline. CDR3 length equals 17 residues. Here the CDR3 DNA reads TGTGCCAGCAGCTTCGATTGGGCTAGCCTTTCCTACAATGAGCAGTTCTTC. Protein product: CASSFDWASLSYNEQFF.

This clonotype was detected many times. The gene calls are TRBV27 and TRBJ2-7; D gene ambiguous. The germline V gene encodes CDR1 MNHEY and CDR2 SMNVEV (reference sequence). V was shortened by 1 base and J by 3 bases, with 13 bases between the two germline ends. CDR3 length: 15 amino acids. CDR3 in amino acids: CASSLYRVGNYEQYF. The CDR3 DNA sequence: TGTGCCAGCAGTTTATACCGGGTAGGCAACTACGAGCAGTACTTC.